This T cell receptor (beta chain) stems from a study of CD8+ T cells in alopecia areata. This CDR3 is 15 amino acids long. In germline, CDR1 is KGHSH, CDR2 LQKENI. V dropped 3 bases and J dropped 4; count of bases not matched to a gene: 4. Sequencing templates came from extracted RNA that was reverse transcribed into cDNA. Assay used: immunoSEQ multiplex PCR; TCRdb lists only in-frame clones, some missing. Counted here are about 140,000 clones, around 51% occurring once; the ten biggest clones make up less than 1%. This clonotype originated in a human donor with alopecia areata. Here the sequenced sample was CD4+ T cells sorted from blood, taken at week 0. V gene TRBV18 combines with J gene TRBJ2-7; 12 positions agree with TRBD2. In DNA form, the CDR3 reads TGTGCCAGCTCACCCTCACTAGCGGGAGGTTACGAGCAGTACTTC. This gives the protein CASSPSLAGGYEQYF.